What follows describes a single TCR beta chain. The antigen remains undetermined. These data are taken from a study of early T cells in non-severe SARS-CoV-2 infection. TCRdb re-called the 5' RACE reads through MiXCR, storing one row per CDR3 protein. The profile shows 65,000 to 95,000 distinct CDR3 sequences, around 9.9% of them singletons. Points from the study as a whole: VDJdb matches were skewed toward anti-spike CD8 T cell responses.

The V gene's germline CDR1 is MGHRA and CDR2 YSYEKL. This CDR3 has 14 amino acids. V was cut by 0 bases and J by 8 bases, with 11 bases left in between. Sequencing was carried out using whole blood. This TCR was recovered from an adult who was a healthcare worker with PCR-confirmed SARS-CoV-2 infection or an uninfected control (not recorded which). The V call is TRBV4-1, the J call TRBJ1-5; tentatively, D is TRBD1 (6 bases). The CDR3 DNA is TGCGCCAGCAGCCAAGATCCGCAGGGGAAGCCCCAGCATTTT. This translates into CASSQDPQGKPQHF.